These 11 T cell receptor beta chains were sequenced from one sample in a study of T-cell memory formation after mild COVID-19. TCRdb reprocessed the 5' RACE reads with MiXCR, giving one entry per CDR3 protein. The sample contains about 350,000 distinct CDR3 sequences, roughly 19% of which appear only once. Sequences were obtained from PBMCs or a T cell subset sorted from them (not recorded which). These receptors were obtained from a man younger than 30 who had mild COVID-19 (a few samples of this study predate the infection). Cell type and time point are not known.

The rearrangement links TRBV5-1 to TRBJ2-7; 10 bases fit TRBD1. CDR3 size: 15 residues. CDR1 and CDR2 (germline): SGHRS, YFSETQ. The trim removed 0 bases at V and 6 bases at J, leaving 6 bases unmatched. The CDR3 region is CASSLGRQGAREQYF. The CDR3 DNA reads TGCGCCAGCAGCTTGGGGCGACAGGGGGCCCGCGAGCAGTACTTC.

This chain uses TRBV5-1 with TRBJ2-3, with D unclear. Trimming left V 0 bases short and J 8 bases short, with 10 bases between. Germline V gene data show CDR1 as SGHRS and CDR2 as YFSETQ. The CDR3 totals 13 residues. The CDR3 protein is CASSLEELGTQYF. The CDR3 bases are TGCGCCAGCAGCTTGGAGGAGCTGGGTACGCAGTATTTT.

The chain links TRBV6-6 to TRBJ1-5; D ambiguous. Germline loops: CDR1 MNHNY, CDR2 SVGAGI (reference sequence). The CDR3 totals 14 residues. Trimming pared 6 bases from V and 3 bases from J, leaving 12 bases between. In nucleotides, the CDR3 is TGTGCCAGCAGGGGAGGAACCCCCAATCAGCCCCAGCATTTT. It translates to CASRGGTPNQPQHF.

This chain joins TRBV19 and TRBJ1-1; 11 bases line up with TRBD1. The length of the CDR3 is 14 residues. V lost 7 bases to trimming and J lost 5 bases; unmatched junction nucleotides: 6. Per the germline V gene, CDR1 is LNHDA and CDR2 is SQIVND (reference sequence). The CDR3, as DNA: TGTGCCAGTAAACACGGACAGGGGGCAACTGAAGCTTTCTTT. This codes for CASKHGQGATEAFF.

This clonotype has ten or more counts. V gene TRBV7-9 combines with J gene TRBJ2-1; possible D gene TRBD2, 7 bases. Germline V gene lookup returns CDR1 SEHNR and CDR2 FQNEAQ (reference sequence). The CDR3 sequence is 15 residues long. V lost 4 bases and J lost 5, with 15 bases in between. The CDR3 DNA reads as TGTGCCAGCAGCTCTCCAACGGGGGGCCACAATGAGCAGTTCTTC. Its translation: CASSSPTGGHNEQFF.

The V call is TRBV12-3 or TRBV12-4, the J call TRBJ1-3; the D is unclear. CDR3 length: 13 amino acids. Trimming took 3 bases from V and 2 from J, leaving 5 bases between them. CDR3 sequence: CASSFGAGNTIYF. CDR3 nucleotide sequence: TGTGCCAGCAGTTTTGGGGCTGGAAACACCATATATTTT.

J is TRBJ1-2 and V is TRBV6-2 or TRBV6-3; D remains unclear. Germline CDR1 is MNHEY and CDR2 is SVGEGT. The CDR3 is 12 amino acids. The V end was cut by 6 bases, the J end by 2 bases, with 7 bases between. CDR3 bases: TGTGCCAGCAGCAATCAGAACTATGGCTACACCTTC. Translation: CASSNQNYGYTF.

The chain joins TRBV24-1 to TRBJ1-5, with 7 bases lining up with TRBD1. Trimming at V came to 1 base and at J to 0 bases, leaving 17 bases not matched to a gene. The CDR3 runs 21 residues. In germline, CDR1 is KGHDR, CDR2 SFDVKD. CDR3 loop: CATSDLTGVTCGDYSNQPQHF. The CDR3, as DNA: TGTGCCACCAGTGATTTAACAGGGGTAACGTGCGGTGATTATAGCAATCAGCCCCAGCATTTT.

This chain joins TRBV5-6 and TRBJ2-3; D is tentatively TRBD1 or TRBD2 (6 bases each). Trimming took 2 bases from V and 0 from J, leaving 10 bases between them. From germline, CDR1 is SGHDT and CDR2 YYEEEE. The CDR3 has 15 residues. This CDR3 reads CASSLIGGSTDTQYF. DNA of the CDR3: TGTGCCAGCAGCTTAATCGGGGGCAGCACAGATACGCAGTATTTT.

This chain joins TRBV6-5 and TRBJ1-1; D gene ambiguous. CDR1 MNHEY and CDR2 SVGAGI come from the germline V gene. CDR3 length: 13 amino acids. V was pared by 8 bases and J by 1 base, with 11 bases between. This CDR3 is CASGSLANTEAFF. CDR3 coding DNA: TGTGCCAGCGGGTCTCTAGCGAACACTGAAGCTTTCTTT.

The CDR3 nucleotides read TGTGCCAGCAGTGTCAAAGGGGCCGCCTACAATGAGCAGTTCTTC. Amino acids: CASSVKGAAYNEQFF. The V and J genes are TRBV2 and TRBJ2-1; a possible D gene is TRBD1 (5 bases). CDR1 and CDR2 (germline): SNHLY, FYNNEI. The CDR3 loop spans 15 amino acids. V was pared by 4 bases and J by 2 bases, with 12 bases between.